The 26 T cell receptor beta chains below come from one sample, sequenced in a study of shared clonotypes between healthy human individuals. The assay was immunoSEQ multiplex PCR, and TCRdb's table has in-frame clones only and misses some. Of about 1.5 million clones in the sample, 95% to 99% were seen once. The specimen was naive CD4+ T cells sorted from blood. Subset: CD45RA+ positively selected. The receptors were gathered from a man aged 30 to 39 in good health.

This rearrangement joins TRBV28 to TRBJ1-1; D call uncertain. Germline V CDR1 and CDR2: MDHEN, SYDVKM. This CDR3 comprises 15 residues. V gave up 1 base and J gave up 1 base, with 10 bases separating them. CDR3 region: CASSLLVAGNTEAFF. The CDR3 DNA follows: TGTGCCAGCAGTTTATTAGTGGCCGGGAACACTGAAGCTTTCTTT.

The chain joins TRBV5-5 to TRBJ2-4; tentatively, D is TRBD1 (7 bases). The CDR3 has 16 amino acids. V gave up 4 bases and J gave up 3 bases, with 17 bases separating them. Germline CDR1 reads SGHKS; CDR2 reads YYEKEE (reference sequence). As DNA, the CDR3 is TGTGCCAGCAGCACCCAGACAGGGCGGGACAAAAACATTCAGTACTTC. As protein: CASSTQTGRDKNIQYF.

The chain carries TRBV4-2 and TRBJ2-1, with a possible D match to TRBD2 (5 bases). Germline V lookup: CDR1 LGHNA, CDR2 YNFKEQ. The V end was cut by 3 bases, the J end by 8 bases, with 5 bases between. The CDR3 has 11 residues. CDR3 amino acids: CASSQGDEQFF. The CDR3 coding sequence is TGTGCCAGCAGCCAGGGAGATGAGCAGTTCTTC.

In DNA, the CDR3 is TGTGCCAGTGGGGTCTACAGGGGCACTGAAGCTTTCTTT. Protein sequence: CASGVYRGTEAFF. The rearrangement joins TRBV2 to TRBJ1-1, with 7 bases that match TRBD1. Germline V gene data show CDR1 as SNHLY and CDR2 as FYNNEI. The CDR3 is 13 amino acids. The V segment lost 9 bases and the J segment 4 bases; nucleotides outside the gene matches: 8.

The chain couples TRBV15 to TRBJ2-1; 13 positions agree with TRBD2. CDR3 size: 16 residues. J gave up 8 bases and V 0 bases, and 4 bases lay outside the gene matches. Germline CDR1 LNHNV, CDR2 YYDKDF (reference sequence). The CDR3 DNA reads TGTGCCACCAGCAGAGATCTGACTAGCGGGAGGTATGAGCAGTTCTTC. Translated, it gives CATSRDLTSGRYEQFF.

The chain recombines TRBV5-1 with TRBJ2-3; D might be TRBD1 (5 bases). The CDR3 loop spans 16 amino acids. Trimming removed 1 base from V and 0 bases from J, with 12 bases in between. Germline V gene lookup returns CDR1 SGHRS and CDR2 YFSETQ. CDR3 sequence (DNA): TGCGCCAGCAGCTTGAGGGGCGGATTTAGCACAGATACGCAGTATTTT. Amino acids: CASSLRGGFSTDTQYF.

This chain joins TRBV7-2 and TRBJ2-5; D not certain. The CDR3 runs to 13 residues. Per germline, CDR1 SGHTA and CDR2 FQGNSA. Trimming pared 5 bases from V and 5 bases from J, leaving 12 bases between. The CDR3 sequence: CASSTDGLETQYF. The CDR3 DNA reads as TGTGCCAGCAGCACCGACGGCCTGGAGACCCAGTACTTC.

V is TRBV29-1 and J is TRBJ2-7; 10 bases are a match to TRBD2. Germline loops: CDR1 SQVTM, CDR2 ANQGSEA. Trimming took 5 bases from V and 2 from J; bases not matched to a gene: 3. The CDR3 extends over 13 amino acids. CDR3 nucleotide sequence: TGCAGCGTTAGAACTAGCGGGGCCTACGAGCAGTACTTC. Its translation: CSVRTSGAYEQYF.

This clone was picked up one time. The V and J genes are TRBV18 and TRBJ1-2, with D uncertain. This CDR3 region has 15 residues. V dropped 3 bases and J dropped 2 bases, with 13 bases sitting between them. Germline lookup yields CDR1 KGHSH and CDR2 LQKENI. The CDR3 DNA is TGTGCCAGCTCACCTTTCCGGGAAGTAAACTATGGCTACACCTTC. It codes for CASSPFREVNYGYTF.

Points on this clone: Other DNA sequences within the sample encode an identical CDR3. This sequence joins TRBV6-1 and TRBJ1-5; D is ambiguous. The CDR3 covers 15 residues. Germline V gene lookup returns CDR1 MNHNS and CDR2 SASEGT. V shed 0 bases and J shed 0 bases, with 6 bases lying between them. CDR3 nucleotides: TGTGCCAGCAGTGAAGCGGGAGGTAGCAATCAGCCCCAGCATTTT. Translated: CASSEAGGSNQPQHF.

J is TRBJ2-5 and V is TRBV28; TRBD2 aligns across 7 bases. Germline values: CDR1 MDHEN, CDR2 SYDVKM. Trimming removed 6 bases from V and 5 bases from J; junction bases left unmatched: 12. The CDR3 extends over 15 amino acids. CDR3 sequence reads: CASSITGTMGETQYF. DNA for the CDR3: TGTGCCAGCAGCATAACCGGGACTATGGGCGAGACCCAGTACTTC.

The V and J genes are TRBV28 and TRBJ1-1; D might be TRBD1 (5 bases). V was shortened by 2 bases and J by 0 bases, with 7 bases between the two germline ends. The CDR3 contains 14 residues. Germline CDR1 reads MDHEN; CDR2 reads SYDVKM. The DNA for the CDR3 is TGTGCCAGCAGTTTAGGGGGTTTGAACACTGAAGCTTTCTTT. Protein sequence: CASSLGGLNTEAFF.

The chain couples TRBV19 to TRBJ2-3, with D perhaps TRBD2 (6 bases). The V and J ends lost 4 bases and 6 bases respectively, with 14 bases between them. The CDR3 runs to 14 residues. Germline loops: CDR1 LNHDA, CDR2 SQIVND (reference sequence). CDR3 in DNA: TGTGCCAGTAGTAGGGCGGGGCCCGCGGATACGCAGTATTTT. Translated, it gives CASSRAGPADTQYF.

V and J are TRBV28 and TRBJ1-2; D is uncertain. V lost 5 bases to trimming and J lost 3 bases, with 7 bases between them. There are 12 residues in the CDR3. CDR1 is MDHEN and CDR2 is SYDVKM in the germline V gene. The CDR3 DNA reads TGTGCCAGCAGTCGACCGGACTATGGCTACACCTTC. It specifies CASSRPDYGYTF.

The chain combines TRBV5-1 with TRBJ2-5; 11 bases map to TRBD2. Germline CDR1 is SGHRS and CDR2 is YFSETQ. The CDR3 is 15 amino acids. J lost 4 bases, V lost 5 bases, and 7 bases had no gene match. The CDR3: CASSSPLAGGETQYF. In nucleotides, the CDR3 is TGCGCCAGCAGTTCACCCCTAGCGGGGGGAGAGACCCAGTACTTC.

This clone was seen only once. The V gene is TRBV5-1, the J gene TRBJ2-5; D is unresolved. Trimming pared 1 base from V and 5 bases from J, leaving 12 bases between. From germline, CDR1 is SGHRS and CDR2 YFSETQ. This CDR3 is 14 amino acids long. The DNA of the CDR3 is TGCGCCAGCAGCTTGTCTGGTGTCGGGGAGACCCAGTACTTC. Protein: CASSLSGVGETQYF.

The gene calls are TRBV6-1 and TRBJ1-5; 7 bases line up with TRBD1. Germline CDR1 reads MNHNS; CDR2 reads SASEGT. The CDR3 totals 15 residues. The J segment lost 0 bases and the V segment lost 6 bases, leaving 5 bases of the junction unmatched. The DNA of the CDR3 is TGTGCCAGCAGCTTTGGGACAGTTAGCAATCAGCCCCAGCATTTT. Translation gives CASSFGTVSNQPQHF.

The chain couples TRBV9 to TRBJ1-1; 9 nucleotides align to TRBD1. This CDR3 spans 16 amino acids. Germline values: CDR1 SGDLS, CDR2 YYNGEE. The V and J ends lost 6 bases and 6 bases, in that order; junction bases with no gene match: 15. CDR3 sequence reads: CASKAGPGQGTSEAFF. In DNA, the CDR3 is TGTGCCAGCAAAGCTGGACCGGGACAGGGTACGTCTGAAGCTTTCTTT.

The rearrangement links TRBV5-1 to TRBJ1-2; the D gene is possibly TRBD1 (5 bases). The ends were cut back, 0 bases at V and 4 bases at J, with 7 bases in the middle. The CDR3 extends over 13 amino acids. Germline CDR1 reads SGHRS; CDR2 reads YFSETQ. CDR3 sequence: CASSLETGYGYTF. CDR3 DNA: TGCGCCAGCAGCTTGGAAACAGGCTATGGCTACACCTTC.

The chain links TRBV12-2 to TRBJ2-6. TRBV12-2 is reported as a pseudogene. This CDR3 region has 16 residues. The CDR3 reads CASRLSPSDGANVLTF. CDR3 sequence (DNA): TGTGCAAGTCGCTTGTCTCCATCCGACGGGGCCAACGTCCTGACTTTC.

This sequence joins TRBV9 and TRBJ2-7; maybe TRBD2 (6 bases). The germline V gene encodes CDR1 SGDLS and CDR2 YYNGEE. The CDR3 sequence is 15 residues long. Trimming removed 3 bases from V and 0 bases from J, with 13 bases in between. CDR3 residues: CASSARSGSSYEQYF. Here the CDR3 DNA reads TGTGCCAGCAGCGCACGTAGCGGTAGCTCCTACGAGCAGTACTTC.

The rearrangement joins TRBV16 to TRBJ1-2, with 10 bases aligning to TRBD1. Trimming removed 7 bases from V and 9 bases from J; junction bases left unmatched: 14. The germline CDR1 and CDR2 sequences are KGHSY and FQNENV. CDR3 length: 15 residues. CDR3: CASTPFGTGESSYTF. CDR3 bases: TGTGCCAGCACCCCCTTTGGGACAGGGGAGTCGAGCTACACCTTC. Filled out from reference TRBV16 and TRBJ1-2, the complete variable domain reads GEEVAQTPKHLVRGEGQKAKLYCAPIKGHSYVFWYQQVLKNEFKFLISFQNENVFDETGMPKERFSAKCLPNSPCSLEIQATKLEDSAVYFCASTPFGTGESSYTFGSGTRLTVV.

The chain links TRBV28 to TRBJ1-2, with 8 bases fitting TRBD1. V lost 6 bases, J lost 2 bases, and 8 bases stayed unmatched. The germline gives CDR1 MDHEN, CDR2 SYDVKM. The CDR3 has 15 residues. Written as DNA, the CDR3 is TGTGCCAGCAGCCTAGACAGGGGACGGAACTATGGCTACACCTTC. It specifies CASSLDRGRNYGYTF.

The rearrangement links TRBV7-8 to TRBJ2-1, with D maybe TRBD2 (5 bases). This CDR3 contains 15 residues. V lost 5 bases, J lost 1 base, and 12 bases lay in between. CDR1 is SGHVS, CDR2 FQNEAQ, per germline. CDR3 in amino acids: CASSISVWSYNEQFF. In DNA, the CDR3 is TGTGCCAGCAGCATTAGCGTGTGGTCCTACAATGAGCAGTTCTTC.

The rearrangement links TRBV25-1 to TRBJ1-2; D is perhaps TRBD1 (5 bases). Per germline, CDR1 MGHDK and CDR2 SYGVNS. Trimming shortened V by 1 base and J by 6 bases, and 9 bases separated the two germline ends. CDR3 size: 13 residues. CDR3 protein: CASSESGTHGYTF. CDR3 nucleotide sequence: TGTGCCAGCAGTGAATCCGGGACCCATGGCTACACCTTC.

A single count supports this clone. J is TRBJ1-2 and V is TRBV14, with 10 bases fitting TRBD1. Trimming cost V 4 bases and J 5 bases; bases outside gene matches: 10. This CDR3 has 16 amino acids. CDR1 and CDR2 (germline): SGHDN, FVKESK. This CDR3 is CASSRFGDRGLYGYTF. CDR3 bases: TGTGCCAGCAGCCGTTTTGGGGACAGGGGCTTGTATGGCTACACCTTC.